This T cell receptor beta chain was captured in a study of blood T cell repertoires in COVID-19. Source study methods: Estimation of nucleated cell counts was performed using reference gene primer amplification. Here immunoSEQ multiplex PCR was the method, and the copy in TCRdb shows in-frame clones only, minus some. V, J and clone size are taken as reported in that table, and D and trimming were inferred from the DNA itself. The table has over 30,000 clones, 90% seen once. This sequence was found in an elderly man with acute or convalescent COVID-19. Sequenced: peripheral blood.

CDR3 in amino acids: CASSLALTTGELFF. The CDR3 DNA is TGCGCCAGCAGCTTGGCTCTAACCACCGGGGAGCTGTTTTTT. The V gene is TRBV5-1, the J gene TRBJ2-2, with D unresolved. Between the trimmed V and J ends, which lost 0 bases and 4 bases, there was a span of 7 bases. The CDR3 length is 14 residues. The germline gives CDR1 SGHRS, CDR2 YFSETQ.